The 26 T cell receptor beta chains given below trace back to one sample, sequenced in a study of T cells in tuberculosis listed by TCRdb under 2018. Libraries were built with the immunoSEQ multiplex PCR assay. What TCRdb holds here is the immuneACCESS table cut down to in-frame rearrangements. Part of the clones is not present; checked against another copy, under half of the missing clones reflect an unresolved V gene, and the others are unexplained. The sample contains roughly 32,000 clones, 90% to 95% of them found a single time. About 10% of the sample belongs to the ten largest clones. Per the publication, the time point label means: new active TB diagnosis, blood taken before or within 7 days of starting treatment. Sequenced here: PBMCs, sampled at tuberculosis diagnosis. The origin of the receptors is an adult with tuberculosis.

The chain links TRBV4-1 to TRBJ2-6, with 7 bases that match TRBD2. The V gene's germline CDR1 is MGHRA and CDR2 YSYEKL. The CDR3 spans 17 residues. J was trimmed by 2 bases and V by 2 bases; bases with no gene match: 6. CDR3 residues: CASSQPWGRAGANVLTF. The CDR3 DNA sequence: TGCGCCAGCAGCCAACCGTGGGGGAGGGCTGGGGCCAACGTCCTGACTTTC.

This chain joins TRBV10-2 and TRBJ1-1, with TRBD1 matching over 11 bases. V gave up 6 bases and J gave up 7 bases; unmatched junction bases: 4. Germline V gene sequence: CDR1 WSHSY, CDR2 SAAADI. The CDR3 has 13 amino acids. CDR3 bases: TGCGCCAGCAGGGGGACAGGGGGTATTGAAGCTTTCTTT. Encoded protein: CASRGTGGIEAFF.

V gene TRBV4-1 combines with J gene TRBJ1-1, with D possibly being TRBD1 (5 bases). Germline lookup yields CDR1 MGHRA and CDR2 YSYEKL. V was cut by 1 base and J by 1 base, with 10 bases left in between. The CDR3 is 15 residues long. CDR3 sequence reads: CASSQGGRANTEAFF. The CDR3 nucleotides are TGCGCCAGCAGCCAAGGAGGCAGGGCGAACACTGAAGCTTTCTTT.

The chain carries TRBV5-1 and TRBJ2-1; 8 bases are a match to TRBD2. This CDR3 is 16 amino acids long. The V gene end was trimmed by 3 bases and the J gene end by 6 bases; junction bases not matched to a gene: 11. Germline values: CDR1 SGHRS, CDR2 YFSETQ. The CDR3 here is CASSSLTGGPGNEQFF. As DNA, the CDR3 is TGCGCCAGCAGCTCCCTCACGGGAGGGCCAGGCAATGAGCAGTTCTTC.

CDR3 nucleotide sequence: TGTGCCAGCAGCCGCGTACTGGGAGACTTTTTCAATCAGCCCCAGCATTTT. This encodes CASSRVLGDFFNQPQHF. V and J are TRBV5-8 and TRBJ1-5; no clear D. Per the germline V gene, CDR1 is SGHTS and CDR2 is YDEGEE. V lost 4 bases and J 3 bases, leaving 20 bases between the germline ends. The CDR3 runs to 17 residues.

The V and J genes are TRBV10-1 and TRBJ2-1, with TRBD2 matching 12 bases. The CDR3 extends over 17 amino acids. Germline lookup yields CDR1 WNHNN and CDR2 SYGVQD (reference sequence). J was trimmed by 5 bases and V by 0 bases; bases with no gene match: 5. The chain's CDR3 is CASSESPGLAGDNEQFF. CDR3 nucleotide sequence: TGCGCCAGCAGTGAGTCGCCGGGACTAGCGGGTGACAATGAGCAGTTCTTC.

This chain connects TRBV6-1 to TRBJ1-5; D is perhaps TRBD1 (5 bases). The CDR3 loop spans 15 amino acids. With 0 bases removed from V and 4 bases from J, the gap between germline ends came to 10 bases. Germline CDR1 is MNHNS and CDR2 is SASEGT. CDR3 amino acids: CASSEAGGNNQPQHF. In nucleotides, the CDR3 is TGTGCCAGCAGTGAAGCGGGGGGGAATAATCAGCCCCAGCATTTT.

This chain joins TRBV27 and TRBJ2-7; 10 bases agree with TRBD2. From germline, CDR1 is MNHEY and CDR2 SMNVEV (reference sequence). V shed 7 bases, J shed 2 bases, and the junction held 5 bases outside the gene matches. The CDR3 is 14 amino acids. The CDR3 protein is CASTWTSGAYEQYF. CDR3 DNA sequence: TGTGCCAGCACTTGGACTAGCGGAGCCTACGAGCAGTACTTC.

V gene TRBV15 combines with J gene TRBJ1-2, with D maybe TRBD1 (6 bases). Germline V gene lookup returns CDR1 LNHNV and CDR2 YYDKDF (reference sequence). This CDR3 region has 19 residues. The V end was cut by 0 bases, the J end by 2 bases, with 22 bases between. The CDR3 bases are TGTGCCACCAGCAGAGATCCTTCGGGGGGGCCACGGAGGAACTATGGCTACACCTTC. Its translation: CATSRDPSGGPRRNYGYTF.

The gene calls are TRBV7-3 and TRBJ2-1; TRBD2 might be the D (6 bases). Germline loops: CDR1 SGHTA, CDR2 FQGTGA. This CDR3 has 15 residues. V was trimmed by 0 bases and J by 6 bases, leaving 12 bases between them. CDR3 in amino acids: CASSLTPAGFNEQFF. Written as DNA, the CDR3 is TGTGCCAGCAGCTTAACCCCCGCGGGGTTCAATGAGCAGTTCTTC.

V and J are TRBV5-1 and TRBJ1-1; 7 bases line up with TRBD1. The CDR3 contains 14 residues. J lost 4 bases, V lost 0 bases, and 3 bases had no gene match. The germline CDR1 and CDR2 sequences are SGHRS and YFSETQ. The CDR3 nucleotides read TGCGCCAGCAGCTTGGCCTCAGGGGGCACTGAAGCTTTCTTT. Translated: CASSLASGGTEAFF.

The rearrangement joins TRBV27 to TRBJ2-2, with 8 bases lining up with TRBD1. Per the germline V gene, CDR1 is MNHEY and CDR2 is SMNVEV (reference sequence). V shed 2 bases and J 7 bases; nucleotides not matched to a gene: 6. This CDR3 has 15 residues. The CDR3 DNA reads as TGTGCCAGCAGTTTAACCAGGGGGCTGGACGGGGAGCTGTTTTTT. This gives the protein CASSLTRGLDGELFF.

The genes are TRBV29-1 and TRBJ2-7, with 7 bases lining up with TRBD1. This CDR3 is built from 12 residues. Germline CDR1 SQVTM, CDR2 ANQGSEA. Trimming removed 4 bases from V and 2 bases from J; junction bases left unmatched: 2. The CDR3 here is CSVGTGTYEQYF. CDR3 nucleotides: TGCAGCGTTGGGACAGGCACCTACGAGCAGTACTTC.

This clone was picked up a small number of times. This rearrangement joins TRBV2 to TRBJ1-5; D not resolved. The V and J ends lost 6 bases and 5 bases respectively, with 14 bases between them. The CDR3 length is 14 residues. Germline loops: CDR1 SNHLY, CDR2 FYNNEI. CDR3 in amino acids: CASRIGSTDQPQHF. CDR3 in DNA: TGTGCCAGCAGAATTGGGAGCACCGATCAGCCCCAGCATTTT.

The chain employs TRBV9 and TRBJ2-5; perhaps TRBD2 as D (5 bases). The V end lost 4 bases, the J end lost 5 bases, and 15 bases lay between the germline ends. CDR3 length equals 14 residues. CDR1 and CDR2 from the germline V gene are SGDLS and YYNGEE. CDR3 sequence reads: CASSSTTERETQYF. The CDR3 DNA reads as TGTGCCAGCAGCTCGACCACAGAGCGGGAGACCCAGTACTTC.

The V gene is TRBV29-1, the J gene TRBJ2-3; 7 bases line up with TRBD1. This CDR3 spans 14 amino acids. CDR1 is SQVTM and CDR2 is ANQGSEA in the germline V gene. Germline trimming cut 1 base from V and 2 bases from J; bases unmatched to any gene: 3. Here the CDR3 reads CSVEVTGYTDTQYF. The CDR3 bases are TGCAGCGTTGAAGTGACAGGGTACACAGATACGCAGTATTTT.

V usage is TRBV18 and J usage is TRBJ2-7; 13 bases agree with TRBD2. The germline V gene encodes CDR1 KGHSH and CDR2 LQKENI. The J segment lost 5 bases and the V segment lost 5 bases, leaving 6 bases of the junction unmatched. CDR3 length: 15 amino acids. The DNA for the CDR3 is TGTGCCAGCTCAGTTACTAGCGGGAGGGACCACGAGCAGTACTTC. Translated: CASSVTSGRDHEQYF.

V is TRBV7-3 and J is TRBJ1-1, with a weak D call TRBD1 (5 bases). V lost 0 bases, J lost 3 bases, and 8 bases lay in between. This CDR3 is 14 amino acids long. Germline values: CDR1 SGHTA, CDR2 FQGTGA. Here the CDR3 DNA reads TGTGCCAGCAGCTTAACGGGGCAAGACACTGAAGCTTTCTTT. It yields the protein CASSLTGQDTEAFF. The full variable domain, with the rest looked up from reference TRBV7-3 and TRBJ1-1, is GAGVSQTPSNKVTEKGKYVELRCDPISGHTALYWYRQSLGQGPEFLIYFQGTGAADDSGLPNDRFFAVRPEGSVSTLKIQRTERGDSAVYLCASSLTGQDTEAFFGQGTRLTVV.

The chain is built from TRBV9 and TRBJ2-7; 13 bases align to TRBD2. CDR1 is SGDLS and CDR2 is YYNGEE in the germline V gene. The V gene end was trimmed by 4 bases and the J gene end by 0 bases; junction bases not matched to a gene: 7. The CDR3 contains 17 residues. CDR3 region: CASSPGLAGSSSYEQYF. The CDR3 region has the DNA TGTGCCAGCAGCCCGGGACTAGCGGGATCGAGCTCCTACGAGCAGTACTTC.

This chain uses TRBV4-1 with TRBJ1-2, with 7 bases aligning to TRBD1. The CDR3 is 16 amino acids. The V gene end was trimmed by 4 bases and the J gene end by 0 bases; junction bases not matched to a gene: 8. Germline values: CDR1 MGHRA, CDR2 YSYEKL. DNA of the CDR3: TGCGCCAGCAGCCTTCCGGGACAGAGACCTAACTATGGCTACACCTTC. Translated, it gives CASSLPGQRPNYGYTF.

This clone was seen more than once but under ten times. The genes are TRBV6-1 and TRBJ2-2; the match to TRBD1 covers 9 bases. The junction had 14 bases not matched to a gene; V was cut back by 2 bases and J by 7 bases. The CDR3 runs 18 residues. Germline V CDR1 and CDR2: MNHNS, SASEGT. CDR3 region: CASSEPSIRTGEVGELFF. In nucleotides, the CDR3 is TGTGCCAGCAGTGAACCTTCCATTAGGACAGGGGAGGTCGGGGAGCTGTTTTTT.

This chain joins TRBV15 and TRBJ2-3; TRBD2 matches 7 bases. This CDR3 contains 15 residues. Trimming cost V 3 bases and J 2 bases; bases outside gene matches: 5. In germline, CDR1 is LNHNV, CDR2 YYDKDF (reference sequence). The DNA for the CDR3 is TGTGCCACCAGCAGGGGTGGGGGGGACACAGATACGCAGTATTTT. It yields the protein CATSRGGGDTDTQYF. The full variable domain, rest sourced from reference TRBV15 and TRBJ2-3, is DAMVIQNPRYQVTQFGKPVTLSCSQTLNHNVMYWYQQKSSQAPKLLFHYYDKDFNNEADTPDNFQSRRPNTSFCFLDIRSPGLGDTAMYLCATSRGGGDTDTQYFGPGTRLTVL.

This rearrangement joins TRBV6-4 to TRBJ2-3; 10 bases line up with TRBD2. Trimming took 10 bases from V and 4 from J; bases not matched to a gene: 8. CDR3 length: 14 residues. CDR1 and CDR2 (germline): MRHNA, SNTAGT. In nucleotides, the CDR3 is TGTGCCATGCTATCTAGCGGGAGCCCAGATACGCAGTATTTT. Translating gives CAMLSSGSPDTQYF.

The chain joins TRBV2 to TRBJ2-5; maybe TRBD2 (6 bases). The ends were cut back, 4 bases at V and 5 bases at J, with 8 bases in the middle. Germline values: CDR1 SNHLY, CDR2 FYNNEI. The CDR3 is 12 residues long. As DNA, the CDR3 is TGTGCCAGCAGTGTACGGGGGGAGACCCAGTACTTC. It codes for CASSVRGETQYF.

This chain uses TRBV6-1 with TRBJ2-7, with D possibly matching TRBD2 (6 bases). CDR1 and CDR2 (germline): MNHNS, SASEGT. V dropped 1 base and J dropped 2 bases, with 15 bases sitting between them. CDR3 length equals 16 residues. This CDR3 is CASSEGWGTGPYEQYF. The CDR3 DNA follows: TGTGCCAGCAGTGAAGGGTGGGGGACTGGTCCCTACGAGCAGTACTTC.

This chain joins TRBV9 and TRBJ2-1, with 9 bases identical to TRBD2. The CDR3 covers 16 residues. Looked up from germline, CDR1 is SGDLS and CDR2 is YYNGEE. V gave up 0 bases and J gave up 1 base; unmatched junction bases: 2. The CDR3 sequence is CASSVGLAGSYNEQFF. The DNA of the CDR3 is TGTGCCAGCAGCGTAGGCCTAGCGGGATCCTACAATGAGCAGTTCTTC.